Sequencing of this T cell receptor (beta chain) was carried out in a study of T cells in Graves' hyperthyroidism and ophthalmopathy. This clonotype was counted between two and nine times. RNA transcripts yielded amplified TCR beta CDR3 regions. Using the HTBI primer set, a first-round RT-PCR was run on the TCR CDR3. TCRdb called the multiplex PCR reads again in MiXCR, with one record for every CDR3 protein. Here the sample spans 450,000 to 700,000 distinct CDR3 sequences, about 43% being singletons. Germline lookup yields CDR1 SNHLY and CDR2 FYNNEI. Trimming removed 8 bases at V and 0 bases at J, with 9 bases between. This CDR3 has 13 residues.

The chain joins TRBV2 to TRBJ2-3; the D is unclear. The sequenced sample consisted of peripheral blood or thyroid tissue (not recorded which). This sequence was found in a woman between 18 and 30 years old with Graves' hyperthyroidism. CDR3 sequence: CASGKESTDTQYF. DNA for the CDR3: TGTGCCAGCGGGAAGGAGAGCACAGATACGCAGTATTTT. Supplemented by reference TRBV2 and TRBJ2-3, the full variable domain reads EPEVTQTPSHQVTQMGQEVILRCVPISNHLYFYWYRQILGQKVEFLVSFYNNEISEKSEIFDDQFSVERPDGSNFTLKIRSTKLEDSAMYFCASGKESTDTQYFGPGTRLTVL.